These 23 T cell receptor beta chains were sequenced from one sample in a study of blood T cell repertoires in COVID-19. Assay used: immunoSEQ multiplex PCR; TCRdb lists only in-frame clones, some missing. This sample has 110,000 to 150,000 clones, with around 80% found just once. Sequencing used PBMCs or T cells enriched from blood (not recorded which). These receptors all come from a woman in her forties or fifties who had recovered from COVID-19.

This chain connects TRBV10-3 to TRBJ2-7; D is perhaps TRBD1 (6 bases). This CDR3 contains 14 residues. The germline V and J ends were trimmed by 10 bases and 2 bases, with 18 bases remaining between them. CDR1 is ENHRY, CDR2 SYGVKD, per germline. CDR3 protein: CASSTGAWTYEQYF. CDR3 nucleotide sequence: TGTGCCAGCTCGACAGGAGCCTGGACCTACGAGCAGTACTTC.

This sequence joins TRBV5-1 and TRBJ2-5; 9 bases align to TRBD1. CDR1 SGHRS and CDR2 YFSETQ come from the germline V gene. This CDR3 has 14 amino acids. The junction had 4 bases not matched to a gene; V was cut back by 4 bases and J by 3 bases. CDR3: CASSKGQGEETQYF. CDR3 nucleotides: TGCGCCAGCAGCAAGGGACAGGGCGAAGAGACCCAGTACTTC.

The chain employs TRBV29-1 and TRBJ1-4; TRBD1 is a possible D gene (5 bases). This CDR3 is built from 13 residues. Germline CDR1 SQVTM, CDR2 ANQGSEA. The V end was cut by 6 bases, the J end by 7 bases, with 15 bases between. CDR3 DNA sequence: TGCAGCGTCGAGGGAGGGGAAAGTGAAAAACTGTTTTTT. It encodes CSVEGGESEKLFF.

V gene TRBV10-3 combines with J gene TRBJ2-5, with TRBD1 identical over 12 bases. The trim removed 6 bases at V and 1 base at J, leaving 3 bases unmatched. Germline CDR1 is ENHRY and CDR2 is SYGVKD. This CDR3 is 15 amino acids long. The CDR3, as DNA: TGTGCCATCAGGGGACAGGGGGCTCCCCAAGAGACCCAGTACTTC. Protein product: CAIRGQGAPQETQYF.

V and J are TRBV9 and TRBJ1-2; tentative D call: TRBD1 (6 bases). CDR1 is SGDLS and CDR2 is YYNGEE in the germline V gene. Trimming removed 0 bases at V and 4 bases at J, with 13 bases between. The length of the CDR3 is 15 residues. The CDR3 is CASSVEAGAGYGYTF. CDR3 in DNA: TGTGCCAGCAGCGTAGAGGCAGGGGCCGGCTATGGCTACACCTTC.

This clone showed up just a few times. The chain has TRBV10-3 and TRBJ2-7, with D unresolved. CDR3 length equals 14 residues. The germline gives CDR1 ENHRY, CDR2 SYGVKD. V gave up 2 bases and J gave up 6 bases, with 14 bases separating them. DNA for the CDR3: TGTGCCATCAGTGAGGCGGTCGCTTCGGGCGAGCAGTACGTC. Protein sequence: CAISEAVASGEQYV.

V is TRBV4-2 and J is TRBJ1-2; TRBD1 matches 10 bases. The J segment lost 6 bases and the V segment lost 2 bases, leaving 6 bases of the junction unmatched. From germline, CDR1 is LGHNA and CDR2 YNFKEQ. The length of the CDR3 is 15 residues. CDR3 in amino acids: CASSQPGQGVDGYTF. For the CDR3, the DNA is TGTGCCAGCAGCCAACCAGGACAGGGGGTCGATGGCTACACCTTC.

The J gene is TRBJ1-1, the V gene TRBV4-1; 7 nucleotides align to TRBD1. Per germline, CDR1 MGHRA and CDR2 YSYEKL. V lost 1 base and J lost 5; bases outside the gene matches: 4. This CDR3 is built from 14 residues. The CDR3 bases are TGCGCCAGCAGCCAAGGCCGACAGGGTACTGAAGCTTTCTTT. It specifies CASSQGRQGTEAFF.

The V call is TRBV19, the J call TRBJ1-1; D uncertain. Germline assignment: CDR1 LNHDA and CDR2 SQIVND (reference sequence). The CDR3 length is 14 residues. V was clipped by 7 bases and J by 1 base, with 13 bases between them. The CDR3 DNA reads TGTGCCAGTACTTTCGGGAGGGCGAACACTGAAGCTTTCTTT. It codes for CASTFGRANTEAFF.

The CDR3 DNA reads as TGTGCCAGCAGCACCGGGAGGGAAAAACTGTTTTTT. Protein product: CASSTGREKLFF. The gene calls are TRBV7-2 and TRBJ1-4; D not resolved. V was cut by 5 bases and J by 8 bases, with 9 bases left in between. The CDR3 covers 12 residues. Germline V CDR1 and CDR2: SGHTA, FQGNSA.

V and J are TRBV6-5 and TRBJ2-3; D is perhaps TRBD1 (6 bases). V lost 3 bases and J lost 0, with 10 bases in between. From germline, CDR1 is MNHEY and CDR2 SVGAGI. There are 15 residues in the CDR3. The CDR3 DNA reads TGTGCCAGCAGTTATAAAACAGGGAGCACAGATACGCAGTATTTT. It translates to CASSYKTGSTDTQYF.

CDR3 amino acids: CASSGIGGDSNQPQHF. The CDR3 region has the DNA TGCGCCAGCAGCGGAATAGGGGGTGATAGCAATCAGCCCCAGCATTTT. The V gene is TRBV10-2, the J gene TRBJ1-5, with D maybe TRBD1 (6 bases). Germline V gene sequence: CDR1 WSHSY, CDR2 SAAADI. Trimming pared 6 bases from V and 0 bases from J, leaving 15 bases between. The CDR3 consists of 16 residues.

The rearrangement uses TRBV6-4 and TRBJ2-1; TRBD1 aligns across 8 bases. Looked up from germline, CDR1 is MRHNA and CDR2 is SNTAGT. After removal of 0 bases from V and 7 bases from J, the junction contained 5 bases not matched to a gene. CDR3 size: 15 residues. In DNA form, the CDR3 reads TGTGCCAGCAGTGACTCGAACAGGGGGTTGAATGAGCAGTTCTTC. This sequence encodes CASSDSNRGLNEQFF.

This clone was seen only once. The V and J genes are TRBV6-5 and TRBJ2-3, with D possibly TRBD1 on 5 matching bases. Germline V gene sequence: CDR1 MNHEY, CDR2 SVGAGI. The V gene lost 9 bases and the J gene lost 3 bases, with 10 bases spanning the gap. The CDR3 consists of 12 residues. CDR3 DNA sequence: TGTGCCAGTCAGGGTATTACAGATACGCAGTATTTT. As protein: CASQGITDTQYF.

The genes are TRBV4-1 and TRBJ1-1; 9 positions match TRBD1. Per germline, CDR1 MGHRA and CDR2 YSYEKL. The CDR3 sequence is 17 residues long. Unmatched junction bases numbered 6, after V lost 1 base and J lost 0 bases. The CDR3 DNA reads TGCGCCAGCAGCCAAGTGAAGGGACAGGGTTTGAACACTGAAGCTTTCTTT. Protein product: CASSQVKGQGLNTEAFF.

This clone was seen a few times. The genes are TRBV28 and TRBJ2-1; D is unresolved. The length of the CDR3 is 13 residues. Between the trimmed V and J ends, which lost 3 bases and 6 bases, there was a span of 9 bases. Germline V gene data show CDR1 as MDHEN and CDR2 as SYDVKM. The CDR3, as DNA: TGTGCCAGCAGTTTCAGGATCGCCAATGAGCAGTTCTTC. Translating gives CASSFRIANEQFF. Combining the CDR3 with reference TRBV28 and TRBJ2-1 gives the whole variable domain DVKVTQSSRYLVKRTGEKVFLECVQDMDHENMFWYRQDPGLGLRLIYFSYDVKMKEKGDIPEGYSVSREKKERFSLILESASTNQTSMYLCASSFRIANEQFFGPGTRLTVL.

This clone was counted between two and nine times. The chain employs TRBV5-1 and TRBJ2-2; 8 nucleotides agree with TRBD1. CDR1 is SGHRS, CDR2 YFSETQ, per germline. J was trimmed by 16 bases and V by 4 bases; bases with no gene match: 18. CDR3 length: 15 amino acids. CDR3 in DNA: TGCGCCAGCAGCCCGGGGACAGGCTCTGCGGGTGTCTCGTTTTTT. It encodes CASSPGTGSAGVSFF.

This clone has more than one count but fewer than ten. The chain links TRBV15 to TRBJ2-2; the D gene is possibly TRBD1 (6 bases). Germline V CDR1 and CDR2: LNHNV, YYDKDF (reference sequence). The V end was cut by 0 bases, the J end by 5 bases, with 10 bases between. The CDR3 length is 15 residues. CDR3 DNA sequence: TGTGCCACCAGCAGAGATGGGGGCGGGACCGGGGAGCTGTTTTTT. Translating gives CATSRDGGGTGELFF.

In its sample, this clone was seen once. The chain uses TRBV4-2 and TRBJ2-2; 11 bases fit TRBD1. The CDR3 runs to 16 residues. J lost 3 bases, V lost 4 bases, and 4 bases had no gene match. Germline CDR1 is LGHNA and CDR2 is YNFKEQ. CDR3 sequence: CASSLTGQGDTGELFF. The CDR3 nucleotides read TGTGCCAGCAGCCTAACGGGACAGGGGGACACCGGGGAGCTGTTTTTT.

The CDR3 sequence is CASSVGQHTQYF. Written as DNA, the CDR3 is TGTGCCAGCAGTGTGGGACAGCATACGCAGTATTTT. The genes are TRBV27 and TRBJ2-3; 7 bases line up with TRBD1. Germline assignment: CDR1 MNHEY and CDR2 SMNVEV (reference sequence). CDR3 size: 12 residues. Losses at the gene ends were 5 bases for V and 7 bases for J; bases not matched to a gene: 3.

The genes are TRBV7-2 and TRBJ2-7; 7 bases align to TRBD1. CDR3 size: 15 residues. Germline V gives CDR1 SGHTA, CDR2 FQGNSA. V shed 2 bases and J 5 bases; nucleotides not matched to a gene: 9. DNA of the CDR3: TGTGCCAGCAGCTTAATGACAGGGCATTATAACGAGCAGTACTTC. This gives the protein CASSLMTGHYNEQYF.

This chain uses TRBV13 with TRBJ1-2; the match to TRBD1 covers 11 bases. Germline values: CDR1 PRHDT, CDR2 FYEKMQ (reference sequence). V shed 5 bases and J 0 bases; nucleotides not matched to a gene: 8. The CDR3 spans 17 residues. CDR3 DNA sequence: TGTGCCAGCAGCCGCCGGGACAGGGGGGATTCTAACTATGGCTACACCTTC. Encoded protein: CASSRRDRGDSNYGYTF.

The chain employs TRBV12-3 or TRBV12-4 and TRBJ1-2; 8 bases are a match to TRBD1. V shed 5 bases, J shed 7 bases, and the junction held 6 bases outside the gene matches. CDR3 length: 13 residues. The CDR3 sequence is CASSPGQGGGYTF. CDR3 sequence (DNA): TGTGCCAGCAGTCCCGGACAGGGTGGTGGCTACACCTTC.